Each of the 6 T cell receptor beta chains below was sequenced from the same sample in a study of molecular identifiers for immune sequencing clone quantification. MiXCR, applied by TCRdb to the PCR reads, yields one record per CDR3 protein. This table has 460,000 or so distinct CDR3 sequences, about a fifth appearing once. The sequenced sample was naive CD8+ T cells from blood, with Jurkat cell RNA spiked in. Subset here: FACS-sorted CD8+CD4-CCR7+CD45RA+ naive T cells. The receptors shown here come from a human donor in good health. Some libraries in this study had Jurkat cell RNA spiked in.

This clonotype was counted many times. The J gene is TRBJ2-7, the V gene TRBV30, with TRBD2 matching over 10 bases. The CDR3 spans 15 residues. Per germline, CDR1 GTSNPN and CDR2 SVGIG (reference sequence). V lost 3 bases and J lost 4; bases outside the gene matches: 9. Here the CDR3 DNA reads TGTGCCTGGAGGGGGTGGCTAGCGGGAGCGTACGAGCAGTACTTC. It is translated as CAWRGWLAGAYEQYF.

This clonotype was counted at least ten times. The chain carries TRBV9 and TRBJ2-3, with 14 positions matching TRBD2. This CDR3 is built from 17 residues. After removal of 3 bases from V and 2 bases from J, the junction contained 5 bases not matched to a gene. In germline, CDR1 is SGDLS, CDR2 YYNGEE. The CDR3, as DNA: TGTGCCAGCAGCGGACCGGGACTAGCGGGGGCCACAGATACGCAGTATTTT. Protein product: CASSGPGLAGATDTQYF.

Of note for this clonotype: One base away lies a much larger clone, so this may be a sequencing read error. The chain uses TRBV7-9 and TRBJ2-3; tentatively, D is TRBD2 (5 bases). This CDR3 contains 16 residues. The germline V gene has CDR1 SEHNR and CDR2 FQNEAQ (reference sequence). CDR3 region: CASCLAIGSSTDTQYF. The CDR3 nucleotides are TGTGCCAGCTGCTTAGCGATTGGGAGCAGCACAGATACGCAGTATTTT.

This clonotype showed up many times. This chain links TRBV29-1 with TRBJ1-2; unclear D gene. There are 13 residues in the CDR3. V lost 5 bases to trimming and J lost 5 bases, with 15 bases between them. The germline V gene encodes CDR1 SQVTM and CDR2 ANQGSEA. The CDR3 sequence: CSVYDTAMYGYTF. DNA of the CDR3: TGCAGCGTTTACGACACGGCTATGTATGGCTACACCTTC.

This clonotype has just a few counts. This chain uses TRBV20-1 with TRBJ2-7; 11 bases match TRBD2. The germline gives CDR1 DFQATT, CDR2 SNEGSKA (reference sequence). The CDR3 has 14 amino acids. J lost 2 bases, V lost 0 bases, and 0 bases had no gene match. For the CDR3, the DNA is TGCAGTGCTAGAGATAGCGGGGGGGCCTACGAGCAGTACTTC. Translated, it gives CSARDSGGAYEQYF.

This clonotype was observed at least ten times. The chain recombines TRBV5-4 with TRBJ2-7, with D possibly being TRBD2 (5 bases). CDR1 and CDR2 (germline): SGHNT, YYREEE (reference sequence). The CDR3 runs 14 residues. V lost 4 bases and J 0 bases, leaving 11 bases between the germline ends. CDR3 region: CASSHGISSYEQYF. CDR3 in DNA: TGTGCCAGCAGCCACGGGATAAGCTCCTACGAGCAGTACTTC.